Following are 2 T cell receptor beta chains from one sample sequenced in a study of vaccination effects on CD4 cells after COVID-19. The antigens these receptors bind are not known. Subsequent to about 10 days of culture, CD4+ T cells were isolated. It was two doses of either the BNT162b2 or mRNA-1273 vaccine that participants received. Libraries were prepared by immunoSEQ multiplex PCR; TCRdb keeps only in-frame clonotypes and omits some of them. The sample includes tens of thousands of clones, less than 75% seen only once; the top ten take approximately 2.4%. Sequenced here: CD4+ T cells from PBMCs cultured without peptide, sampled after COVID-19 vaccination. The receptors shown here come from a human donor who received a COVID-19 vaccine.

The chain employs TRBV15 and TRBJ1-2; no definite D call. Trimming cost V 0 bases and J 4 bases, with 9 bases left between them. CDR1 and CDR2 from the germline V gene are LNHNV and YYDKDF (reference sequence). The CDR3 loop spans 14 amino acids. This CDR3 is CATSREGIPYGYTF. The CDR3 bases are TGTGCCACCAGCAGAGAAGGAATACCCTATGGCTACACCTTC.

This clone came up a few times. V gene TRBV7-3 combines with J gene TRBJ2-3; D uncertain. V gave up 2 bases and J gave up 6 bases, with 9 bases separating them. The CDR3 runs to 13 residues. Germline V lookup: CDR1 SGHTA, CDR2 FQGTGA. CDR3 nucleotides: TGTGCCAGCAGCTTATCCGGAGTGGATACGCAGTATTTT. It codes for CASSLSGVDTQYF.